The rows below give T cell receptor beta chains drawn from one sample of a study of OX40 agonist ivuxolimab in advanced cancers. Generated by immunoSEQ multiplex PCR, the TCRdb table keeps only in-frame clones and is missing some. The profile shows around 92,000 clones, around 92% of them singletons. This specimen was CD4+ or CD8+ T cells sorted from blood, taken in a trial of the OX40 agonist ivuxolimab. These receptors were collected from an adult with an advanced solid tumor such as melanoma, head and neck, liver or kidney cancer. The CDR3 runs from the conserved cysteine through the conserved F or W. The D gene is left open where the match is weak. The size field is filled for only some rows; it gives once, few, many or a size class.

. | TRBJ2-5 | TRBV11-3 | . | CASSARGTEQETQYF | TGTGCCAGCAGCGCGCGAGGGACGGAGCAAGAGACCCAGTACTTC
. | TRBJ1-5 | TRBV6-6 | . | CASSFVRQPQHF | TGTGCCAGCAGTTTTGTGCGCCAGCCCCAGCATTTT
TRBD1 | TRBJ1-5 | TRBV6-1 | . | CASSPRQGGAQPQHF | TGTGCCAGCAGTCCCCGACAGGGAGGAGCTCAGCCCCAGCATTTT
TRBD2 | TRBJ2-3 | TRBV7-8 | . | CASSLVLAGVPTDTQYF | TGTGCCAGCAGCTTAGTGCTAGCGGGAGTCCCCACAGATACGCAGTATTTT
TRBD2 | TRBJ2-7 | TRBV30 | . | CAWSVHDSGVWGEQYF | TGTGCCTGGAGTGTACACGACAGCGGGGTATGGGGAGAGCAGTACTTC
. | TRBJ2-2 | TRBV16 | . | CASSRSGATGGGELFF | TGTGCCAGCAGCCGATCAGGGGCCACCGGCGGCGGGGAGCTGTTTTTT
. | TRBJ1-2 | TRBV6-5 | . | CASSSHQKFNNKGYTF | TGTGCCAGCAGTTCTCACCAGAAATTCAACAACAAGGGCTACACCTTC
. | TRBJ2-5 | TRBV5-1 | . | CASSSLQETQYF | TGCGCCAGCAGCTCCCTCCAAGAGACCCAGTACTTC
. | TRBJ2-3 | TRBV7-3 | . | CASSLRGAGLGFDSADTQYF | TGTGCCAGCAGCTTAAGGGGGGCCGGACTAGGCTTTGATTCGGCAGATACGCAGTATTTT
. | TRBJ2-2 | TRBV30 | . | CAWSLQLGELFF | TGTGCCTGGAGCCTCCAACTCGGGGAGCTGTTTTTT
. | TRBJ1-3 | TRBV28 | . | CASSLPGRAGYSGNTIYF | TGTGCCAGCAGTTTACCGGGGAGGGCGGGGTACTCTGGAAACACCATATATTTT
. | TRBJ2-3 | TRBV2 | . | CASSEEGNADTQYF | TGTGCCAGCAGTGAAGAGGGGAACGCAGATACGCAGTATTTT
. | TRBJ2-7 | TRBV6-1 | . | CASSYRAEQYF | TGTGCCAGCAGTTACCGGGCCGAGCAGTACTTC
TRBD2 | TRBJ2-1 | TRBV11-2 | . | CASSLGLADYNEQFF | TGTGCCAGCAGCCTCGGACTAGCGGATTACAATGAGCAGTTCTTC
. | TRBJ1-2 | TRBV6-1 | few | CASSAPGQIYGYTF | TGTGCCAGCAGTGCACCCGGACAGATATATGGCTACACCTTC
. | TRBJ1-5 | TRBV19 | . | CASSAANQPQHF | TGTGCCAGTAGTGCGGCTAATCAGCCCCAGCATTTT
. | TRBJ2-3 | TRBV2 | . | CASSESLPGDTQYF | TGTGCCAGCAGTGAATCCCTCCCGGGAGATACGCAGTATTTT
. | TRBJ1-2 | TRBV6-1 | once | CASSEWALYGYTF | TGTGCCAGCAGTGAATGGGCCCTGTATGGCTACACCTTC
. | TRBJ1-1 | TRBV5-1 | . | CASNTGRDTEAFF | TGCGCCAGCAATACGGGTCGGGACACTGAAGCTTTCTTT
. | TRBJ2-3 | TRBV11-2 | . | CASSSPTQSTDTQYF | TGTGCCAGCAGCTCGCCGACTCAAAGCACAGATACGCAGTATTTT
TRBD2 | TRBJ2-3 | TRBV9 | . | CASSITSGGATDTQYF | TGTGCCAGCAGCATCACTAGCGGGGGGGCGACAGATACGCAGTATTTT
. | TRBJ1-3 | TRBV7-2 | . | CASSRRGDSGNTIYF | TGTGCCAGCAGCCGTCGGGGGGACTCTGGAAACACCATATATTTT
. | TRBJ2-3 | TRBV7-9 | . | CASSLASTDTQYF | TGTGCCAGCAGCTTAGCGAGCACAGATACGCAGTATTTT
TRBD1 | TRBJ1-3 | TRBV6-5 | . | CASRPTGGRNTIYF | TGTGCCAGCAGGCCTACAGGGGGGAGAAACACCATATATTTT
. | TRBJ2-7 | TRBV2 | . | CASGGRYEQYF | TGTGCCAGCGGGGGACGGTACGAGCAGTACTTC
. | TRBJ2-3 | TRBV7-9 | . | CAITVSQYF | TGTGCCATCACCGTCTCGCAGTATTTT
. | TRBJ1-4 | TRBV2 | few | CASSDRGAVKLFF | TGTGCCAGCAGTGACAGGGGCGCTGTGAAACTGTTTTTT
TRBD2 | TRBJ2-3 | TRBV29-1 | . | CSVETGLPITDTQYF | TGCAGCGTTGAAACGGGACTACCCATCACAGATACGCAGTATTTT
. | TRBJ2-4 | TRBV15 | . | CATSPGGSTKNIQYF | TGTGCCACCAGCCCGGGGGGCAGCACCAAAAACATTCAGTACTTC
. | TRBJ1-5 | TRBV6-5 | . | CASSRNPVGWQPQHF | TGTGCCAGCAGTCGGAACCCGGTAGGCTGGCAGCCCCAGCATTTT
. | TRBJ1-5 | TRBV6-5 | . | CASSFPPPTVGQPQHF | TGTGCCAGCAGTTTTCCTCCTCCGACGGTCGGTCAGCCCCAGCATTTT
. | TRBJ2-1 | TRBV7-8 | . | CASSLVGLWGRWDEQFF | TGTGCCAGCAGCTTAGTCGGGCTATGGGGACGATGGGATGAGCAGTTCTTC
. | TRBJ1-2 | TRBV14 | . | CASSQVEDGYTF | TGTGCCAGCAGCCAAGTGGAGGATGGCTACACCTTC
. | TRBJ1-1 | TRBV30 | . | CAWSVRKATSEAFF | TGTGCCTGGAGTGTAAGGAAGGCGACTTCTGAAGCTTTCTTT
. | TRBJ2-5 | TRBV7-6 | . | CASSSILQETQYF | TGTGCCAGCAGCTCCATACTCCAAGAGACCCAGTACTTC
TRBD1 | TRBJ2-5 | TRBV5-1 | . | CASSPTGSQETQYF | TGCGCCAGCAGCCCGACAGGGTCCCAAGAGACCCAGTACTTC
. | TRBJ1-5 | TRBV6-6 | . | CASSYSTGQPQHF | TGTGCCAGCAGTTACTCGACTGGCCAGCCCCAGCATTTT
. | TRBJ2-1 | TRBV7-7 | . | CASSSGDSYYNEQFF | TGTGCTAGCAGCTCCGGAGACAGCTACTACAATGAGCAGTTCTTC
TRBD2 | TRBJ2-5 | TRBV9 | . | CASSIGLGEETQYF | TGTGCCAGCAGCATAGGACTAGGTGAAGAGACCCAGTACTTC
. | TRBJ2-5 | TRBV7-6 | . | CASSLVETQYF | TGTGCCAGCAGCTTAGTTGAGACCCAGTACTTC
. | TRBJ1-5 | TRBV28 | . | CASSLVHQPQHF | TGTGCCAGCAGTTTGGTCCATCAGCCCCAGCATTTT
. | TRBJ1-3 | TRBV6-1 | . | CASSEPGGSGNTIYF | TGTGCCAGCAGCGAACCGGGGGGATCTGGAAACACCATATATTTT
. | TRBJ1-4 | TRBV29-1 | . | CSVTRRTNNEKLFF | TGCAGCGTAACCAGACGGACCAATAATGAAAAACTGTTTTTT
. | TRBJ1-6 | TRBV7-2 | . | CASSVTGPGGGSPLHF | TGTGCCAGCAGCGTCACAGGGCCTGGGGGTGGTTCACCCCTCCACTTT
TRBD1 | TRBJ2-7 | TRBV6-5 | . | CASSYSSAGGLYEQYF | TGTGCCAGCAGTTACTCGTCAGCAGGGGGTCTCTACGAGCAGTACTTC
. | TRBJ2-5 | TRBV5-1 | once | CASSLILQETQYF | TGCGCCAGCAGCTTGATCCTCCAAGAGACCCAGTACTTC
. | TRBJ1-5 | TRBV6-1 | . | CASSERQGYLGNQPQHF | TGTGCCAGCAGTGAGCGGCAGGGGTACCTCGGTAATCAGCCCCAGCATTTT
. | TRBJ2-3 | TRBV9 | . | CASSVTDDSSDTQYF | TGTGCCAGCAGCGTAACGGACGACTCATCGGATACGCAGTATTTT
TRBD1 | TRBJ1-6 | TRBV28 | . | CASSFDADRGIMTLHF | TGTGCCAGCAGCTTCGATGCAGACAGGGGCATAATGACCCTCCACTTT